This record looks at one T cell receptor (beta chain) sequence and its context. Looked up from germline, CDR1 is SGHNT and CDR2 is YYREEE (reference sequence). This CDR3 is built from 16 residues. Trimming stripped 4 bases from V and 0 bases from J, with 14 bases between. This entry comes from a study of blood T cell repertoires in COVID-19. Study at large: Some COVID-19 samples were acute and others convalescent; all came from the United States, Italy and Spain. PBMCs, B-cell-depleted T cells, or T cells were the source of the cDNA or gDNA that made up the material.

Authors' data handling: Estimates of nucleated cell counts were drawn from the amplification of reference gene primers. The repertoire was sequenced with immunoSEQ multiplex PCR; TCRdb's copy has only in-frame clones and lacks some. That table supplies the V and J calls and clone size; D and trimming were determined from the DNA. The table has 210,000 or so clones, more than 80% seen once. Seattle enrolled patients during active infection and tracked them longitudinally. The chain links TRBV5-4 to TRBJ1-5, with TRBD1 as a possible D gene (6 bases). The receptor was isolated from a woman aged 80 or over with COVID-19, enrolled during active disease. Sample: peripheral blood. CDR3: CASSLKGTNSNQPQHF. In nucleotides, the CDR3 is TGTGCCAGCAGCCTGAAGGGGACAAATAGCAATCAGCCCCAGCATTTT.